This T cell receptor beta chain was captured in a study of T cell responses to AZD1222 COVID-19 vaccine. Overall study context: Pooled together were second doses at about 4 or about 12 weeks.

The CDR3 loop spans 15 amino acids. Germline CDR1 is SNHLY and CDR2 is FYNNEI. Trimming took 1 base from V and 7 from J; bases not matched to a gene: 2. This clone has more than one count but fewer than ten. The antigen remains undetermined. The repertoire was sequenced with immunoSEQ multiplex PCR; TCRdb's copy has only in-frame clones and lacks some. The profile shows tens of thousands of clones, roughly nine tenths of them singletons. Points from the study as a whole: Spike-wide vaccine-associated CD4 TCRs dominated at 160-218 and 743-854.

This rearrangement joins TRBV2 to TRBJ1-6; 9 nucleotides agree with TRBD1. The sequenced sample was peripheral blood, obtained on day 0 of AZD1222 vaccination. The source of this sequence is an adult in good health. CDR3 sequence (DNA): TGTGCCAGCAGTGAAGACGGGACAGGGAATTCACCCCTCCACTTT. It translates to CASSEDGTGNSPLHF.